Following are 2 T cell receptor beta chains from one sample sequenced in a study of long-term antiretroviral therapy in people with HIV. Samples were assayed with immunoSEQ v3.0 at survey level. Method: immunoSEQ multiplex PCR; TCRdb's copy keeps in-frame clones and lacks some. The data hold approximately 36,000 clones, with about 80% observed a single time. This specimen was unsorted PBMCs, taken 0.6 years after starting antiretroviral therapy. The receptor source for this set is a young man with HIV.

This clone was recorded only once. The chain has TRBV6-8 and TRBJ2-3, with 13 bases fitting TRBD2. There are 16 residues in the CDR3. The germline gives CDR1 MNHGY, CDR2 SAAAGT. Germline trimming cut 5 bases from V and 5 bases from J; bases unmatched to any gene: 7. The CDR3 region has the DNA TGTGCCAGCAGTAAACTAGCGGGAGGGCGAGAAGATACGCAGTATTTT. Translated: CASSKLAGGREDTQYF.

The V and J genes are TRBV7-2 and TRBJ2-2, with a tentative D call TRBD2 (5 bases). Trimming took off 5 bases at V and 6 bases at J, with 13 bases between the two ends. The germline gives CDR1 SGHTA, CDR2 FQGNSA. CDR3 length: 14 amino acids. CDR3 in DNA: TGTGCCAGCAGCGCATATAGAGGGTCCGGGGAGCTGTTTTTT. This encodes CASSAYRGSGELFF.